This is a list of T cell receptor beta chains from one sample in a study of shared clonotypes between healthy human individuals. Repertoires were generated with immunoSEQ multiplex PCR, while TCRdb's copy carries only in-frame clones and drops some. The data show roughly 890,000 clones, with around 92% seen just once and around 24% held by the top ten. Source material: naive CD8+ T cells sorted from blood. The receptor source for this set is a man under 40 in good health. Each CDR3 is given without its conserved first and last residue. Size is stated for part of the rows, as once, few or many counts, or as a class when the clone is expanded.

clone_size j_call v_call cdr3_aa
- TRBJ1-2 TRBV27 ASSFQGQNYGYT
- TRBJ1-4 TRBV27 ASTTGVTNEKLF
- TRBJ1-2 TRBV4-3 ASSQNTGAGDGYT
- TRBJ2-3 TRBV7-3 ASSSWGTITDTQY
many TRBJ1-2 TRBV6-1 ASSEFSGTYGYT
- TRBJ1-1 TRBV15 ATSRDGGVDGSNTEAF
- TRBJ2-3 TRBV6-5 ASSPGGPDTQY
- TRBJ2-5 TRBV28 ASNIKEIEKETQY
- TRBJ1-5 TRBV4-1 ASSRVEGAGQPQH
once TRBJ2-7 TRBV10-2 ATQGLAGDSSYEQY
- TRBJ1-2 TRBV5-5 ASSFGIGYRDYGYT
once TRBJ2-7 TRBV29-1 SVTIPGGSYEQY
- TRBJ1-1 TRBV10-3 AISWGQGAVVSPEAF
- TRBJ2-3 TRBV28 ASTPSWVNTDTQY
- TRBJ2-3 TRBV4-3 ASSQDPTGASTDTQY
- TRBJ2-1 TRBV5-6 ASSLATGVGEQF
- TRBJ2-7 TRBV5-1 ASSGEVHEQY
- TRBJ2-7 TRBV30 AWSVAPSSYEQY
- TRBJ2-3 TRBV6-5 ASSPSSGTDTQY
- TRBJ2-7 TRBV20-1 SVTDRYEQY
- TRBJ1-5 TRBV9 ASSGSENQPQH
- TRBJ2-1 TRBV19 ASSISWAGRYNEQF
- TRBJ1-1 TRBV10-3 AISDGVNTEAF
- TRBJ1-1 TRBV7-3 ASSSTGSTEAF
- TRBJ1-5 TRBV6-1 ASRNFNYSNQPQH
- TRBJ2-5 TRBV9 ASSGVVEETQY
- TRBJ1-1 TRBV6-5 ASSFFGGTEAF
- TRBJ2-3 TRBV7-2 ASSVRVASTDTQY
- TRBJ2-3 TRBV28 ASSPDWEILSTQY
- TRBJ1-4 TRBV5-6 ASSQGGAPEKLF
- TRBJ2-7 TRBV25-1 ASSRTGHLDEQY
- TRBJ1-2 TRBV11-2 ASSLGSANYGYT
- TRBJ1-1 TRBV11-2 ASSLDPRRNTEAF
- TRBJ2-7 TRBV4-1 ASSLRTSGTYEQY
- TRBJ2-7 TRBV19 ASSFASGYEQY
- TRBJ2-7 TRBV27 ASSLGGPGREYEQY
- TRBJ1-5 TRBV7-9 ASSLGSQQPQH